The present T cell receptor delta chain was sequenced within a study of delta chains in infants with herpesvirus infections (dated by TCRdb to the early 2020s). Looking at the study overall: A Ugandan infant birth cohort was prospectively followed from birth to characterize gammadelta T cell responses to primary cytomegalovirus (CMV) infection. A public fetal Vdelta1/Vgamma8 gammadelta TCR clonotype was searched for in infants infected with CMV after birth. Using PBMC, gammadelta TCRs were sequenced for 15 to 20 CMV-infected infants, one of whom was congenitally infected, and for eight or nine CMV-uninfected infants who had enough sample available. Blood samples from the infants were grouped into approximate ages of 1.5, 4, 8 and 12 months. Belgian fetal and cord blood gammadelta TCR data that had been published previously were included solely for comparison and were not produced in this cohort.

In Kampala, Uganda, pregnant women receiving prenatal care were recruited and their infants were enrolled, and documentation of maternal HIV status was required. Weekly visits were made to families, and infant clinical information, oral swabs and peripheral blood were collected beginning at 6 weeks of age and every 4 months thereafter. After blood was collected in heparin tubes, PBMC were isolated using Ficoll-Paque density gradient centrifugation and then cryopreserved. The CDR3 has 21 amino acids, counting the end cysteine and phenylalanine. Only the CDR3 region is kept as DNA, spanning 63 bases read in frame from base 1. The CDR1 and CDR2 encoded by the germline V gene are TSWWSYY and QGS. V loses 2 bases at its end and J loses 0 bases; junction bases beyond the gene matches: 21. The library came from RT-PCR. To generate TCR cDNA, RNA from PBMC was reverse transcribed using SuperScript II together with primers specific for the gamma chain and the delta chain. The cDNA was purified with AMPure XP beads, then amplified and indexed with Illumina adapters using the Nextera XT Index Kit. Sequencing of gammadelta TCR libraries was carried out on an Illumina MiSeq using a V2 300-cycle kit. Under the source paper's analysis protocol: Using MiXCR v2.1.12, CDR3 sequences were assembled, and reads were mapped onto D, J and V genes obtained from GenBank. Repertoire analyses of the CDR3 clonotypes were performed with VDJtools v1.2.1. Public reads were reanalyzed in TCRdb with CATT, and rows carrying the same DNA were merged afterwards. TCRdb's processing, not the authors', yielded these V and J calls. In this sample the table shows several hundred delta-chain clones, roughly 12% of which occur a single time. The ten largest clones add up to about 30% of the sample.

On this clone itself: The clone's antigen remains unknown. A far more abundant clone sits one base away, making this likely a read error.

Overall study results and their limits: The public Vdelta1 clonotype was detected in about 20% of the 18 CMV-infected infants, namely three infected postnatally before 120 days of age and the congenitally infected infant. Within Vdelta1 cells, the frequency of the public clonotype appeared to be inversely correlated with age at infection and to decay rapidly, seemingly not persisting past roughly two months. The authors acknowledged a small sample size and a lack of race- or environment-matched controls, because almost all Ugandans acquire CMV before adulthood. The public clonotype might still be present below the detection limit in CMV-uninfected infants. The public clonotype was found only at the first time point after infection and was absent in uninfected infants and in those infected after 120 days.

The chain is made from TRDV1 and TRDJ1, with 7 bases aligning to TRDD3. Matching the DNA to germline supplied the J gene, which TCRdb does not give. The sample in question was peripheral blood, obtained at time point 3 of longitudinal follow-up. The sequence came from a human donor who was a Ugandan infant, either HIV-exposed or HIV-unexposed (not recorded which). In nucleotides, the sequence is TGTGCTCTTGGGGAATCTGCCAGGGGTCGGGGGATTGGCTCGTACACCGATAAACTCATCTTT. This gives the protein CALGESARGRGIGSYTDKLIF.